These 12 T cell receptor beta chains were all obtained from the same sample, sequenced in a study of T cell clonality in common variable immunodeficiency. Method: immunoSEQ multiplex PCR; TCRdb's copy keeps in-frame clones and lacks some. Recorded here are 45,000 to 60,000 clones, none singletons. The source material was peripheral blood mononuclear cells. Receptors originate from a person aged 18-70 years in good health.

This clone has a count of ten or more. From the germline J gene comes the end of the CDR3, since the read stops 3 residues before it. The chain carries TRBV5-1 and TRBJ2-3; 12 bases are shared with TRBD2. Germline CDR1 and CDR2: SGHRS and YFSETQ. The CDR3 consists of 17 residues. The ends lost 2 bases at V and 2 bases at J; junction bases unmatched: 6. The CDR3 loop is CASSFTSGGKNTDTQYF. The part of the CDR3 DNA that was read is TGCGCCAGCAGCTTTACTAGCGGGGGGAAGAACACAGATACG.

As to this clone: The sequenced fragment ends 3 residues before the CDR3 boundary, so the rest is inferred from the germline J gene. J is TRBJ2-7 and V is TRBV20-1; 10 positions agree with TRBD1. The V gene's germline CDR1 is DFQATT and CDR2 SNEGSKA (reference sequence). Trimming cost V 4 bases and J 2 bases; bases outside gene matches: 8. This CDR3 has 15 residues. The CDR3 sequence: CSANSAGTGAYEQYF. Incomplete CDR3 DNA: TGCAGTGCTAATTCTGCCGGGACAGGGGCCTACGAG.

This clone has ten or more counts. The sequence runs out 3 residues before the end of the CDR3; the remainder is reconstructed from the germline J gene. J is TRBJ1-3 and V is TRBV12-5; no definite D call. V dropped 7 bases and J dropped 0 bases, with 10 bases sitting between them. Per germline, CDR1 LGHNT and CDR2 FRNRAP. CDR3 length equals 14 residues. The CDR3 loop reads CASEVGSSGNTIYF. CDR3 DNA (partial): TGTGCTAGTGAGGTCGGGTCCTCTGGAAACACC.

This clone has at least ten counts. The CDR3 is cut off 3 residues early in the read; its end comes from the germline J gene. This chain connects TRBV12-5 to TRBJ2-1, with TRBD2 matching 13 bases. The ends lost 5 bases at V and 5 bases at J; junction bases unmatched: 15. Germline CDR1 LGHNT, CDR2 FRNRAP. CDR3 length equals 19 residues. The DNA read from the CDR3 is TGTGCTAGTGGTCACCGGACTAGCGGGGGCCCACCTTTTAACAATGAG. Amino acids: CASGHRTSGGPPFNNE. The whole CDR3 is CASGHRTSGGPPFNNEQFF. Supplemented by reference TRBV12-5 and TRBJ2-1, the full variable domain reads DARVTQTPRHKVTEMGQEVTMRCQPILGHNTVFWYRQTMMQGLELLAYFRNRAPLDDSGMPKDRFSAEMPDATLATLKIQPSEPRDSAVYFCASGHRTSGGPPFNNEQFFGPGTRLTVL.

This clone was observed at least ten times. The read ends 3 residues before the CDR3 terminus; that terminus is restored from the germline J gene. The chain is built from TRBV20-1 and TRBJ1-5; D gene unclear. Germline CDR1 is DFQATT and CDR2 is SNEGSKA (reference sequence). V was pared by 3 bases and J by 7 bases, with 10 bases between. The CDR3 extends over 12 amino acids. The CDR3 protein is CSASSGSQPQHF. The CDR3 bases that were read are TGCAGTGCTAGCTCGGGGTCACAGCCC.

This clone has ten or more counts. A much larger clone differs by one base, so this may be a read error. Sequencing ends 3 residues short of the CDR3 end; the germline J gene provides the rest. The genes are TRBV30 and TRBJ2-3; a weak D match, TRBD2 (5 bases). The CDR3 extends over 16 amino acids. Germline V gene data show CDR1 as GTSNPN and CDR2 as SVGIG (reference sequence). The CDR3 bases that were read are TGTGCCTGGAGTCCCTGGCGGGCGGCGAACAATCAGCCG. Its translation: CAWSPWRAANNQP. The whole CDR3 is CAWSPWRAANNQPQYF.

This clone was recorded many times. CDR3 in amino acids: CASSPSGTSGGDYEQYF. The covered CDR3 bases are TGCGCCAGCAGCCCATCGGGGACTAGCGGGGGGGACTACGAG. The chain employs TRBV5-1 and TRBJ2-7, with TRBD2 matching 16 bases. The observed sequence ends 3 residues before the CDR3 terminus, with the missing tail filled in from the germline J gene. V lost 4 bases to trimming and J lost 3 bases; unmatched junction nucleotides: 7. The length of the CDR3 is 17 residues. Germline assignment: CDR1 SGHRS and CDR2 YFSETQ.

This clone came up many times. From the germline J gene comes the end of the CDR3, since the read stops 3 residues before it. This chain uses TRBV5-1 with TRBJ1-1; 7 bases are shared with TRBD1. Trimming took 3 bases from V and 5 from J; bases not matched to a gene: 7. Germline CDR1 and CDR2: SGHRS and YFSETQ. The CDR3 is 14 residues long. CDR3 protein: CASSWRQGGTEAFF. CDR3 DNA, as far as it was read: TGCGCCAGCAGCTGGAGACAGGGAGGGACTGAA.

This clone was seen many times. The CDR3 goes on 3 residues after the read ends, and that part is filled in from the germline J gene. The chain links TRBV12-3 or TRBV12-4 to TRBJ2-5; TRBD2 matches at 12 bases. The CDR3 is 16 residues long. J was trimmed by 1 base and V by 6 bases; bases with no gene match: 6. The CDR3 spells CASSETSGGIQETQYF. The DNA read from the CDR3 is TGTGCCAGCAGCGAGACTAGCGGGGGAATCCAAGAGACC.

The table lists this clone with many counts. The read stops 3 residues short of the end of the CDR3; the missing end is completed from the germline J gene. The V call is TRBV4-2, the J call TRBJ2-1; 13 bases are a match to TRBD2. Germline V lookup: CDR1 LGHNA, CDR2 YNFKEQ. With V trimmed by 0 bases and J by 6 bases, 2 bases remained unmatched. There are 16 residues in the CDR3. Partial CDR3 DNA: TGTGCCAGCAGCCAAGATACTAGCGGGGGGGCCAATGAG. The encoded protein is CASSQDTSGGANE. The full CDR3 is CASSQDTSGGANEQFF.

CDR3 DNA (partial): TGTGCCAGCAGAGACACTAGCGGGGGACCCTACGAC. Amino acid sequence: CASRDTSGGPYD. In full, the CDR3 is CASRDTSGGPYDYTF. The J gene is TRBJ1-2, the V gene TRBV6-2 or TRBV6-3; the D gene is possibly TRBD1 (5 bases). The missing CDR3 end, 3 residues past where the read stops, is filled in from the germline J gene. This CDR3 contains 15 residues. Germline lookup yields CDR1 MNHEY and CDR2 SVGEGT.

This clone was detected a few times. The read ends 3 residues before the CDR3 terminus; that terminus is restored from the germline J gene. This chain links TRBV7-9 with TRBJ2-1; 8 bases line up with TRBD2. V trimming: 5 bases; J trimming: 5 bases; junction bases outside the gene matches: 8. Germline CDR1 reads SEHNR; CDR2 reads FQNEAQ (reference sequence). CDR3 length: 15 amino acids. Incomplete CDR3 DNA: TGTGCCAGCAGCCCCTCCATTAGCGGGGACAATGAG. Protein product: CASSPSISGDNE. The whole CDR3 protein reads CASSPSISGDNEQFF.